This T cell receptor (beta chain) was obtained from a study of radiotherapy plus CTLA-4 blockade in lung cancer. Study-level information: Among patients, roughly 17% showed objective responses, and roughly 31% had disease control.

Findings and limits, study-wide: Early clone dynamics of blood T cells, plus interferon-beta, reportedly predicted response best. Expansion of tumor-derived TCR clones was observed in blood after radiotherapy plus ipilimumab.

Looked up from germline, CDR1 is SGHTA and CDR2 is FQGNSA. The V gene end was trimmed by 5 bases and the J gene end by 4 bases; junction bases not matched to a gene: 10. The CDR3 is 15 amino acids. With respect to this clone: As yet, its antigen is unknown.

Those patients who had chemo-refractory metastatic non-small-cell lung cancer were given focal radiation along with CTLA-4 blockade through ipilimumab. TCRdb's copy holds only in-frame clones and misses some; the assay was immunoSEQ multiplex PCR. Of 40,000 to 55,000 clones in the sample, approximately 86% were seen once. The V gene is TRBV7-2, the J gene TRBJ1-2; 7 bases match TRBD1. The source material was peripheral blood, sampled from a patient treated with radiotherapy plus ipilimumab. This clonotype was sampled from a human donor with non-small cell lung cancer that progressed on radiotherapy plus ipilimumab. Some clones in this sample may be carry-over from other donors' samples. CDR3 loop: CASSDRQGPTYGYTF. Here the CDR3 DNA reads TGTGCCAGCAGCGACAGACAGGGACCAACCTATGGCTACACCTTC.